These 16 T cell receptor beta chains share one sample of origin, sequenced in a study of regulatory T cells in long-lasting Graves disease. Time point: newly diagnosed GD, antithyroid drugs for less than 3 months. From PBMCs, RNA was extracted and then used to make the TCR library. Building the TCR beta libraries relied on iRepertoire HTBI primers, and CDR3 regions underwent Arm-PCR. TCRdb fed the multiplex PCR reads into MiXCR, producing one record per CDR3 protein. The table lists approximately 350,000 distinct CDR3 sequences, over 15% of them singletons. These same records also appear under a second study, on T cells in Graves' hyperthyroidism and ophthalmopathy.

Sequencing was performed on peripheral blood mononuclear cells (PBMCs), taken at new diagnosis, from a patient treated with antithyroid drugs. These receptor sequences come from a man aged 35-49 years with Graves disease.

This clonotype was found many times. This sequence joins TRBV28 and TRBJ2-7; 9 bases align to TRBD1. The ends lost 4 bases at V and 4 bases at J; junction bases unmatched: 11. The CDR3 sequence is 16 residues long. Germline V gives CDR1 MDHEN, CDR2 SYDVKM. CDR3 DNA sequence: TGTGCCAGCAGTTCTCCTGCCGGGACAGGGAAGTACGAGCAGTACTTC. Translation: CASSSPAGTGKYEQYF.

This clonotype was seen ten or more times. The CDR3 spells CASSFETGEDQPQHF. The CDR3, as DNA: TGTGCCAGCAGTTTCGAGACAGGGGAGGATCAGCCCCAGCATTTT. This chain links TRBV27 with TRBJ1-5, with 8 bases matching TRBD1. The CDR3 runs to 15 residues. Trimming cost V 3 bases and J 5 bases; bases outside gene matches: 6. Germline V gives CDR1 MNHEY, CDR2 SMNVEV (reference sequence).

At least ten counts were recorded for this clonotype. V and J are TRBV20-1 and TRBJ2-1; possible D gene TRBD1, 6 bases. V gave up 4 bases and J gave up 4 bases, with 11 bases separating them. The germline V gene has CDR1 DFQATT and CDR2 SNEGSKA (reference sequence). This CDR3 has 13 amino acids. The chain's CDR3 is CSATAGVYNEQFF. CDR3 nucleotides: TGCAGTGCTACTGCAGGGGTTTACAATGAGCAGTTCTTC.

This clonotype appeared many times. J is TRBJ2-2 and V is TRBV19, with D perhaps matching TRBD1 (5 bases). This CDR3 is 14 amino acids long. V lost 3 bases, J lost 4 bases, and 9 bases lay in between. CDR1 is LNHDA, CDR2 SQIVND, per germline (reference sequence). CDR3 amino acids: CASSIQGATGELFF. CDR3 DNA sequence: TGTGCCAGTAGTATCCAGGGTGCCACCGGGGAGCTGTTTTTT.

At least ten counts were recorded for this clonotype. The chain couples TRBV5-1 to TRBJ1-1; perhaps TRBD1 as D (6 bases). Between the trimmed V and J ends, which lost 3 bases and 2 bases, there was a span of 11 bases. The CDR3 spans 14 residues. CDR1 and CDR2 (germline): SGHRS, YFSETQ. CDR3 sequence: CASSSSTGNTEAFF. The DNA for the CDR3 is TGCGCCAGCAGCTCGTCGACAGGCAACACTGAAGCTTTCTTT.

The genes are TRBV7-3 and TRBJ1-5, with unresolved D. The germline CDR1 and CDR2 sequences are SGHTA and FQGTGA. Trimming removed 3 bases from V and 2 bases from J, with 11 bases in between. The CDR3 extends over 15 amino acids. In nucleotides, the CDR3 is TGTGCCAGCAGCTTGCGGGCAAATCGCAATCAGCCCCAGCATTTT. It codes for CASSLRANRNQPQHF.

On this clonotype itself: A read error is the likely source, as a far larger clone sits one nucleotide away. J is TRBJ1-1 and V is TRBV7-3; D gene unclear. V was pared by 5 bases and J by 3 bases, with 16 bases between. Germline CDR1 reads SGHTA; CDR2 reads FQGTGA. This CDR3 has 15 residues. The CDR3 sequence is CASSVLGSSDTEAFF. CDR3 nucleotide sequence: TGTGCCAGCAGCGTCCTCGGAAGTTCGGACACTGAAGCTTTCTTT.

The CDR3 spells CASKPGWSLNEQFF. The DNA of the CDR3 is TGTGCCAGCAAACCCGGGTGGTCTCTCAATGAGCAGTTCTTC. The chain joins TRBV28 to TRBJ2-1, with D hard to call. V lost 7 bases, J lost 6 bases, and 16 bases lay in between. Germline V gives CDR1 MDHEN, CDR2 SYDVKM. The CDR3 extends over 14 amino acids.

There are many counts of this clonotype. The chain links TRBV20-1 to TRBJ2-3, with D perhaps matching TRBD2 (6 bases). V was trimmed by 3 bases and J by 7 bases, leaving 20 bases between them. There are 15 residues in the CDR3. CDR1 and CDR2 (germline): DFQATT, SNEGSKA (reference sequence). In DNA, the CDR3 is TGCAGTGCTAGGAGGGGCGGCCCAGGAGGGCATACGCAGTATTTT. This sequence encodes CSARRGGPGGHTQYF.

This clonotype was seen many times. The V and J genes are TRBV7-2 and TRBJ2-7, with 9 bases aligning to TRBD1. The CDR3 consists of 17 residues. The germline CDR1 and CDR2 sequences are SGHTA and FQGNSA. With 1 base clipped from V and 0 bases from J, the junction kept 7 bases outside the gene matches. In DNA, the CDR3 is TGTGCCAGCAGCTTAGGGGGACAGGGAGTCTACTCCTACGAGCAGTACTTC. Translated, it gives CASSLGGQGVYSYEQYF.

This clonotype was seen many times. The chain couples TRBV28 to TRBJ2-3; 9 bases fit TRBD1. The CDR3 spans 14 residues. The junction had 10 bases not matched to a gene; V was cut back by 10 bases and J by 5 bases. The germline V gene has CDR1 MDHEN and CDR2 SYDVKM. The CDR3: CATGTGQRGDTQYF. Here the CDR3 DNA reads TGTGCCACTGGGACAGGGCAGCGGGGAGATACGCAGTATTTT.

A remark on this clonotype: This may be a read error: a much more frequent sequence differs by one nucleotide. The V call is TRBV20-1, the J call TRBJ2-1, with 11 bases lining up with TRBD2. J was trimmed by 13 bases and V by 3 bases; bases with no gene match: 14. This CDR3 has 15 residues. Germline V gene data show CDR1 as DFQATT and CDR2 as SNEGSKA (reference sequence). This CDR3 is CSARLAGGLIGTQFF. The CDR3 nucleotides read TGCAGTGCTAGGCTAGCGGGGGGTCTTATCGGGACCCAGTTCTTC.

V and J are TRBV5-1 and TRBJ1-1, with TRBD1 as a possible D gene (6 bases). Trimming took off 0 bases at V and 1 base at J, with 10 bases between the two ends. The CDR3 is 15 amino acids. The germline gives CDR1 SGHRS, CDR2 YFSETQ. The chain's CDR3 is CASSLDGQSNTEAFF. The CDR3 DNA reads TGCGCCAGCAGCTTGGACGGACAGTCGAACACTGAAGCTTTCTTT.

Comments on this clonotype: A much larger clone sits a single nucleotide away, making a read error possible. The chain links TRBV28 to TRBJ2-1; D is undetermined. This CDR3 has 13 residues. CDR1 is MDHEN, CDR2 SYDVKM, per germline. The CDR3 DNA is TGTGCCAGCAGTTTTATTGGCGTAGCCATGCAGAACTTC. Translated, it gives CASSFIGVAMQNF.

In DNA, the CDR3 is TGTGCCAGCAGCTTACAACAGGGGGACACCGGGGAGCTGTTTTTT. This codes for CASSLQQGDTGELFF. The V and J genes are TRBV7-9 and TRBJ2-2, with 8 bases matching TRBD1. The CDR3 is 15 amino acids. Germline V CDR1 and CDR2: SEHNR, FQNEAQ (reference sequence). The junction had 2 bases not matched to a gene; V was cut back by 2 bases and J by 3 bases.

This clonotype turned up a few times. The V and J genes are TRBV9 and TRBJ2-1; no definite D call. There are 15 residues in the CDR3. V lost 0 bases, J lost 1 base, and 8 bases lay in between. Germline CDR1 reads SGDLS; CDR2 reads YYNGEE. CDR3 coding DNA: TGTGCCAGCAGCGTAGATGGCGGATCCTACAATGAGCAGTTCTTC. This gives the protein CASSVDGGSYNEQFF.